The next 20 T cell receptor beta chains were all read from a single sample in a study of shared clonotypes between healthy human individuals. Clones were read by immunoSEQ multiplex PCR, and TCRdb kept only the in-frame ones, dropping some. There are 2 million to 2.5 million clones in the sample; roughly 90% occur only once, and more than 0.35% lies in the top ten. The sample comprised naive CD4+ T cells from PBMCs. Subset here: CD45RA+ positively selected. The receptors here all came from a man younger than 30 in good health. Some clones in this sample may be carry-over from other donors' samples.

V usage is TRBV7-3 and J usage is TRBJ1-1; D gene uncertain. The CDR3 runs to 13 residues. The ends were cut back, 3 bases at V and 4 bases at J, with 9 bases in the middle. Germline V gene lookup returns CDR1 SGHTA and CDR2 FQGTGA. The CDR3 spells CASSFNRGTEAFF. CDR3 coding DNA: TGTGCCAGCAGCTTTAACCGAGGCACTGAAGCTTTCTTT.

This clone has a single count. The gene calls are TRBV6-1 and TRBJ1-1; 7 bases fit TRBD1. Germline V lookup: CDR1 MNHNS, CDR2 SASEGT. This CDR3 is built from 16 residues. V lost 2 bases, J lost 4 bases, and 10 bases stayed unmatched. This CDR3 reads CASSEPGRGVSTEAFF. The CDR3 DNA is TGTGCCAGCAGTGAACCGGGCAGGGGGGTGAGCACTGAAGCTTTCTTT.

This chain links TRBV18 with TRBJ1-4; D is possibly TRBD1 (5 bases). V was shortened by 2 bases and J by 7 bases, with 14 bases between the two germline ends. The CDR3 is 15 amino acids. Germline CDR1 KGHSH, CDR2 LQKENI. The CDR3 DNA follows: TGTGCCAGCTCACCAGGCCGGGGAGGGACTGAAAAACTGTTTTTT. The encoded protein is CASSPGRGGTEKLFF.

The J gene is TRBJ2-1, the V gene TRBV5-4; 11 bases agree with TRBD1. The trim removed 4 bases at V and 4 bases at J, leaving 4 bases unmatched. The CDR3 runs 15 residues. Germline CDR1 SGHNT, CDR2 YYREEE (reference sequence). CDR3 bases: TGTGCCAGCAGCAGGGACAGGGGGTTATACAATGAGCAGTTCTTC. As protein: CASSRDRGLYNEQFF.

This clone was observed a few times. This chain joins TRBV7-2 and TRBJ2-1; 7 bases fit TRBD2. The CDR3 sequence is 15 residues long. Germline trimming cut 2 bases from V and 2 bases from J; bases unmatched to any gene: 3. CDR1 is SGHTA, CDR2 FQGNSA, per germline. The CDR3 spells CASSLRREPYNEQFF. DNA for the CDR3: TGTGCCAGCAGCTTACGGCGGGAGCCCTACAATGAGCAGTTCTTC.

J is TRBJ2-7 and V is TRBV27, with D unclear. This CDR3 comprises 13 residues. The V and J ends lost 5 bases and 0 bases respectively, with 8 bases between them. Germline CDR1 MNHEY, CDR2 SMNVEV (reference sequence). CDR3: CASSPVSSYEQYF. The CDR3 DNA is TGTGCCAGCAGTCCAGTGAGCTCCTACGAGCAGTACTTC.

The chain uses TRBV28 and TRBJ2-1; D perhaps matches TRBD1 (6 bases). Germline CDR1 is MDHEN and CDR2 is SYDVKM. The CDR3 contains 15 residues. V lost 4 bases to trimming and J lost 9 bases, with 19 bases between them. In nucleotides, the CDR3 is TGTGCCAGCAGTTCCGGGACACTCGCGAGTGGTGAGCAGTTCTTC. It specifies CASSSGTLASGEQFF.

The chain is built from TRBV5-1 and TRBJ2-2; D unresolved. Trimming stripped 4 bases from V and 5 bases from J, with 15 bases between. The CDR3 loop spans 15 amino acids. Germline values: CDR1 SGHRS, CDR2 YFSETQ. In nucleotides, the CDR3 is TGCGCCAGCAGCCCTGGTGGCAGTCAGACCGGGGAGCTGTTTTTT. It encodes CASSPGGSQTGELFF.

This sequence joins TRBV6-4 and TRBJ2-3; D unresolved. Germline CDR1 and CDR2: MRHNA and SNTAGT. With 2 bases removed from V and 11 bases from J, the gap between germline ends came to 14 bases. This CDR3 has 13 amino acids. The CDR3 coding sequence is TGTGCCAGCAGTGACGACTCCCGGACGCGGCAGTATTTT. This gives the protein CASSDDSRTRQYF.

V is TRBV7-3 and J is TRBJ2-4; 10 bases map to TRBD2. Trimming removed 2 bases from V and 7 bases from J; junction bases left unmatched: 8. Looked up from germline, CDR1 is SGHTA and CDR2 is FQGTGA. The CDR3 is 16 amino acids. The CDR3, as DNA: TGTGCCAGCAGCTTATCTACTAGCGGGGTCGGGAACATTCAGTACTTC. It codes for CASSLSTSGVGNIQYF.

V gene TRBV18 combines with J gene TRBJ2-5, with 8 positions matching TRBD2. Germline V gene lookup returns CDR1 KGHSH and CDR2 LQKENI. The CDR3 sequence is 15 residues long. Trimming took 3 bases from V and 2 from J; bases not matched to a gene: 5. The CDR3 DNA reads TGTGCCAGCTCACCCCTACTAGCGGCACAAGAGACCCAGTACTTC. This translates into CASSPLLAAQETQYF.

This sequence joins TRBV7-2 and TRBJ2-7; no clear D gene. The V end was cut by 5 bases, the J end by 0 bases, with 14 bases between. The V gene's germline CDR1 is SGHTA and CDR2 FQGNSA. The CDR3 contains 15 residues. The CDR3 DNA reads as TGTGCCAGCAGCCCCCGGCGGTCGACCTCCTACGAGCAGTACTTC. It yields the protein CASSPRRSTSYEQYF.

The chain is built from TRBV7-3 and TRBJ2-1, with TRBD2 matching over 7 bases. The germline CDR1 and CDR2 sequences are SGHTA and FQGTGA. V was clipped by 6 bases and J by 7 bases; unmatched bases: 12. The CDR3 covers 15 residues. The CDR3 is CASSIQTGGRNEQFF. The CDR3, as DNA: TGTGCCAGCAGTATTCAAACCGGGGGGAGGAATGAGCAGTTCTTC.

The gene calls are TRBV25-1 and TRBJ1-4, with 10 bases that match TRBD1. The V gene's germline CDR1 is MGHDK and CDR2 SYGVNS. V dropped 2 bases and J dropped 7; count of bases not matched to a gene: 7. The CDR3 has 16 amino acids. CDR3 bases: TGTGCCAGCAGTGAAAATAGTGGGACAGGGGCTGAAAAACTGTTTTTT. Translation gives CASSENSGTGAEKLFF.

The gene calls are TRBV6-5 and TRBJ2-2, with 9 bases fitting TRBD1. Germline V gene data show CDR1 as MNHEY and CDR2 as SVGAGI. Trimming took 7 bases from V and 7 from J; bases not matched to a gene: 10. The CDR3 loop spans 15 amino acids. Here the CDR3 DNA reads TGTGCCAGCACTAAGACAGGGGGTTCCCGCGGGGAGCTGTTTTTT. It codes for CASTKTGGSRGELFF.

The J gene is TRBJ2-5, the V gene TRBV5-1; D is unresolved. V was cut by 4 bases and J by 0 bases, with 16 bases left in between. This CDR3 is 16 amino acids long. The germline CDR1 and CDR2 sequences are SGHRS and YFSETQ. The CDR3 nucleotides read TGCGCCAGCAGCCTGGCGTCGATGCCTTACCAAGAGACCCAGTACTTC. It translates to CASSLASMPYQETQYF.

The chain links TRBV20-1 to TRBJ2-7; D is undetermined. The CDR3 runs to 11 residues. V dropped 3 bases and J dropped 6 bases, with 9 bases sitting between them. CDR1 is DFQATT, CDR2 SNEGSKA, per germline (reference sequence). CDR3 amino acids: CSARYAREQYF. CDR3 bases: TGCAGTGCTAGGTACGCTCGCGAGCAGTACTTC.

With regard to this clone: In the same sample, other DNA sequences code for this CDR3. The chain uses TRBV5-4 and TRBJ1-3; 10 positions agree with TRBD1. Looked up from germline, CDR1 is SGHNT and CDR2 is YYREEE (reference sequence). The CDR3 has 16 amino acids. V shed 0 bases and J 0 bases; nucleotides not matched to a gene: 0. The CDR3 DNA reads TGTGCCAGCAGCTTGGGGACAGGGGGCTCTGGAAACACCATATATTTT. Residues: CASSLGTGGSGNTIYF.

This rearrangement joins TRBV5-5 to TRBJ1-2, with 11 positions matching TRBD1. This CDR3 is 16 amino acids long. From germline, CDR1 is SGHKS and CDR2 YYEKEE (reference sequence). Trimming removed 4 bases from V and 4 bases from J; junction bases left unmatched: 9. The CDR3 DNA is TGTGCCAGCAGCCGGGGACAGGGGGGACCAGCCTATGGCTACACCTTC. Its protein is CASSRGQGGPAYGYTF.

The genes are TRBV7-2 and TRBJ1-2, with D possibly TRBD1 on 5 matching bases. The germline CDR1 and CDR2 sequences are SGHTA and FQGNSA. The CDR3 covers 11 residues. Deletions cut 1 base from V and 8 bases from J, with 5 bases between. This CDR3 reads CASSLDRGYTF. The DNA of the CDR3 is TGTGCCAGCAGCTTAGACAGGGGCTACACCTTC.